This T cell receptor beta chain came from a study of beta chain features in type 1 diabetes. Study observations and caveats: Reads derived from cDNA could over-represent cells showing high TCR expression.

Expressed TCRB transcripts got sequenced, as all isolated RNA was reverse transcribed. The table came from immunoSEQ multiplex PCR; TCRdb's copy has only in-frame clones and leaves some out. The table records under 400,000 clones, 10% to 15% of them present only once. This clone was seen only a few times. Its target is not known. Source material: naive CD4+ T cells from blood. This receptor was obtained from a man between 18 and 35 years old in good health.

The DNA of the CDR3 is TGTGCCAGCAGCCCTTCGACTAGCCACAATGAGCAGTTCTTC. This sequence encodes CASSPSTSHNEQFF. V and J are TRBV11-2 and TRBJ2-1; TRBD2 agrees at 7 bases. Germline V gene sequence: CDR1 SGHAT, CDR2 FQNNGV. The CDR3 has 14 residues. Unmatched junction bases numbered 6, after V lost 5 bases and J lost 5 bases.